The 24 T cell receptor beta chains reported below all come from one sample, sequenced in a study of graft-versus-host responses after intestinal transplantation. These receptors' antigens are unknown. Produced via immunoSEQ multiplex PCR; TCRdb's table is partial and in-frame only. The sample consists of over 100,000 clones, approximately 95% of them appearing once. The sample consisted of unstimulated CD4+ T cells sorted from spleen or lymph node cells, taken before intestinal transplant. These receptors originate from a human donor who received an intestinal transplant.

The CDR3 nucleotides are TGTGCCAGCAGCCCTACGGGGGGCAATCAGCCCCAGCATTTT. It yields the protein CASSPTGGNQPQHF. V gene TRBV11-2 combines with J gene TRBJ1-5; weak D call: TRBD1 (5 bases). Trimming left V 5 bases short and J 2 bases short, with 10 bases between. The CDR3 runs to 14 residues. Germline values: CDR1 SGHAT, CDR2 FQNNGV.

The chain recombines TRBV5-1 with TRBJ2-5, with 7 positions matching TRBD1. Germline values: CDR1 SGHRS, CDR2 YFSETQ. This CDR3 is 16 amino acids long. Losses at the gene ends were 0 bases for V and 0 bases for J; bases not matched to a gene: 5. Written as DNA, the CDR3 is TGCGCCAGCAGCTTGGTCTCCGGGACAGACCAAGAGACCCAGTACTTC. Its protein is CASSLVSGTDQETQYF. Filled out from reference TRBV5-1 and TRBJ2-5, the complete variable domain reads KAGVTQTPRYLIKTRGQQVTLSCSPISGHRSVSWYQQTPGQGLQFLFEYFSETQRNKGNFPGRFSGRQFSNSRSEMNVSTLELGDSALYLCASSLVSGTDQETQYFGPGTRLLVL.

V gene TRBV19 combines with J gene TRBJ2-1; 10 bases match TRBD2. Germline V lookup: CDR1 LNHDA, CDR2 SQIVND (reference sequence). Trimming removed 6 bases from V and 9 bases from J; junction bases left unmatched: 11. The CDR3 sequence is 15 residues long. CDR3 sequence (DNA): TGTGCCAGTAGAATAACCGGGACTAGCGCTGGTGAGCAGTTCTTC. It translates to CASRITGTSAGEQFF.

This clone turned up a few times. The V and J genes are TRBV5-1 and TRBJ1-2; the D is unclear. V lost 0 bases, J lost 4 bases, and 4 bases lay in between. Germline values: CDR1 SGHRS, CDR2 YFSETQ. CDR3 size: 12 residues. The CDR3 sequence: CASSLDFYGYTF. CDR3 nucleotides: TGCGCCAGCAGCTTGGATTTCTATGGCTACACCTTC.

V is TRBV9 and J is TRBJ2-3, with 9 bases that match TRBD2. Germline V gene lookup returns CDR1 SGDLS and CDR2 YYNGEE. This CDR3 region has 14 residues. Trimming cost V 1 base and J 4 bases; bases outside gene matches: 1. For the CDR3, the DNA is TGTGCCAGCAGCGTACTAGCGGGACCAGATACGCAGTATTTT. Translated, it gives CASSVLAGPDTQYF. Together with reference TRBV9 and TRBJ2-3, the CDR3 gives the full variable domain: DSGVTQTPKHLITATGQRVTLRCSPRSGDLSVYWYQQSLDQGLQFLIQYYNGEERAKGNILERFSAQQFPDLHSELNLSSLELGDSALYFCASSVLAGPDTQYFGPGTRLTVL.

This chain connects TRBV18 to TRBJ1-5; D remains ambiguous. Germline CDR1 is KGHSH and CDR2 is LQKENI. The CDR3 totals 15 residues. V was cut by 2 bases and J by 3 bases, with 11 bases left in between. CDR3 amino acids: CASSPSTSDNQPQHF. The CDR3 nucleotides read TGTGCCAGCTCACCATCGACGAGTGACAATCAGCCCCAGCATTTT.

DNA for the CDR3: TGTGCCAGCAGCTTACGAAGGGGATCTGGAAACACTGAAGCTTTCTTT. As protein: CASSLRRGSGNTEAFF. The chain has TRBV7-6 and TRBJ1-1, with TRBD1 as a possible D gene (5 bases). The CDR3 length is 16 residues. The germline V gene encodes CDR1 SGHVS and CDR2 FNYEAQ. The V end lost 2 bases, the J end lost 2 bases, and 15 bases lay between the germline ends.

The chain carries TRBV10-1 and TRBJ2-1, with D hard to call. From germline, CDR1 is WNHNN and CDR2 SYGVQD (reference sequence). The CDR3 runs to 13 residues. V lost 5 bases, J lost 0 bases, and 5 bases lay in between. CDR3 nucleotides: TGCGCCAGCAGTCTGAGCTCCTACAATGAGCAGTTCTTC. It is translated as CASSLSSYNEQFF.

Points on this clone: The conserved closing phenylalanine or tryptophan is absent in this CDR3, likely reflecting a read error. The chain has TRBV5-1 and TRBJ2-7; D unclear. Germline V gives CDR1 SGHRS, CDR2 YFSETQ. The CDR3 contains 12 residues. The germline V and J ends were trimmed by 0 bases and 6 bases, with 7 bases remaining between them. CDR3 protein: CASSLDGFEQYL. DNA of the CDR3: TGCGCCAGCAGCTTGGATGGTTTCGAGCAGTACCTC.

DNA for the CDR3: TGCGCCAGCAGCTCCTCCGTGACGCAGTATTTT. Its translation is CASSSSVTQYF. The rearrangement uses TRBV5-1 and TRBJ2-3, with no clear D. The CDR3 extends over 11 amino acids. From germline, CDR1 is SGHRS and CDR2 YFSETQ. V lost 3 bases, J lost 9 bases, and 8 bases lay in between.

The chain combines TRBV19 with TRBJ2-1; TRBD1 agrees at 8 bases. The CDR3 totals 14 residues. CDR1 and CDR2 from the germline V gene are LNHDA and SQIVND (reference sequence). V shed 5 bases, J shed 12 bases, and the junction held 12 bases outside the gene matches. CDR3 nucleotide sequence: TGTGCCAGTAGTCCCCGGACAGGGAACGTCGTGCAGTTCTTC. Its translation is CASSPRTGNVVQFF.

This CDR3 is CASSGTDSTDTQYF. Written as DNA, the CDR3 is TGTGCTAGTTCCGGGACGGACAGCACAGATACGCAGTATTTT. The chain is built from TRBV12-5 and TRBJ2-3; D may correspond to TRBD1 or TRBD2 (5 bases each). The CDR3 length is 14 residues. Germline CDR1 is LGHNT and CDR2 is FRNRAP. Trimming removed 8 bases from V and 0 bases from J, with 12 bases in between.

Concerning this clone itself: The germline gene is not matched at one end of the junction; a read error may be the cause. This chain uses TRBV7-7 with TRBJ2-5; 7 bases match TRBD2. This CDR3 is 14 amino acids long. Germline CDR1 is SSHAT and CDR2 is FNYEAQ (reference sequence). The CDR3 loop is CASSLSGGSGTQYF. The CDR3 DNA reads as TGTGCTAGCAGCTTGTCGGGGGGATCCGGGACCCAGTACTTC.

The chain couples TRBV14 to TRBJ2-5, with D possibly called TRBD1 or TRBD2 (5 bases each). V was trimmed by 0 bases and J by 4 bases, leaving 15 bases between them. The CDR3 loop spans 16 amino acids. Germline CDR1 and CDR2: SGHDN and FVKESK. The CDR3 loop reads CASSQDSGRPPETQYF. Written as DNA, the CDR3 is TGTGCCAGCAGCCAAGATTCGGGGCGACCCCCAGAGACCCAGTACTTC.

This chain connects TRBV7-8 to TRBJ1-5; D ambiguous. Germline lookup yields CDR1 SGHVS and CDR2 FQNEAQ. The CDR3 runs 14 residues. V was trimmed by 1 base and J by 1 base, leaving 5 bases between them. The CDR3, as DNA: TGTGCCAGCAGCTTAGTGGCCAGCAATCAGCCCCAGCATTTT. It encodes CASSLVASNQPQHF.

The CDR3 loop reads CASSWEDTEAFF. The CDR3 DNA is TGTGCCAGCAGTTGGGAGGACACTGAAGCTTTCTTT. This rearrangement joins TRBV28 to TRBJ1-1; D remains unclear. The germline V gene encodes CDR1 MDHEN and CDR2 SYDVKM. V lost 4 bases to trimming and J lost 3 bases, with 6 bases between them. This CDR3 is 12 amino acids long.

The chain joins TRBV2 to TRBJ2-1, with TRBD2 identical over 11 bases. CDR1 is SNHLY and CDR2 is FYNNEI in the germline V gene. This CDR3 is built from 15 residues. After removal of 6 bases from V and 9 bases from J, the junction contained 10 bases not matched to a gene. DNA of the CDR3: TGTGCCAGCAGAAAAATAGCGGGAGGGCCGAGTGAGCAGTTCTTC. Translation: CASRKIAGGPSEQFF. Full variable domain (rest looked up from reference TRBV2 and TRBJ2-1): EPEVTQTPSHQVTQMGQEVILRCVPISNHLYFYWYRQILGQKVEFLVSFYNNEISEKSEIFDDQFSVERPDGSNFTLKIRSTKLEDSAMYFCASRKIAGGPSEQFFGPGTRLTVL.

V usage is TRBV9 and J usage is TRBJ1-5, with D perhaps TRBD1 (6 bases). Germline CDR1 SGDLS, CDR2 YYNGEE. The CDR3 is 15 amino acids. Between the trimmed V and J ends, which lost 4 bases and 5 bases, there was a span of 16 bases. The CDR3 protein is CASSITGSSDQPQHF. In nucleotides, the CDR3 is TGTGCCAGCAGCATTACAGGGAGTTCGGATCAGCCCCAGCATTTT. Drawing the rest from reference TRBV9 and TRBJ1-5, the complete variable domain is DSGVTQTPKHLITATGQRVTLRCSPRSGDLSVYWYQQSLDQGLQFLIQYYNGEERAKGNILERFSAQQFPDLHSELNLSSLELGDSALYFCASSITGSSDQPQHFGDGTRLSIL.

The chain couples TRBV7-8 to TRBJ2-2, with 13 bases matching TRBD2. Per the germline V gene, CDR1 is SGHVS and CDR2 is FQNEAQ. This CDR3 has 21 amino acids. Trimming took 5 bases from V and 8 from J; bases not matched to a gene: 23. This CDR3 reads CASSPRTSGRSQRPVPGELFF. The DNA of the CDR3 is TGTGCCAGCAGCCCCCGGACTAGCGGGAGATCTCAACGACCGGTACCGGGGGAGCTGTTTTTT.

This chain connects TRBV7-9 to TRBJ2-3; TRBD2 matches 7 bases. CDR1 SEHNR and CDR2 FQNEAQ come from the germline V gene (reference sequence). V shed 4 bases, J shed 5 bases, and the junction held 6 bases outside the gene matches. This CDR3 region has 14 residues. The CDR3, as DNA: TGTGCCAGCAGCTGGGGGGGAGTGGGAGATACGCAGTATTTT. Amino acid sequence: CASSWGGVGDTQYF. Filled out from reference TRBV7-9 and TRBJ2-3, the complete variable domain reads DTGVSQNPRHKITKRGQNVTFRCDPISEHNRLYWYRQTLGQGPEFLTYFQNEAQLEKSRLLSDRFSAERPKGSFSTLEIQRTEQGDSAMYLCASSWGGVGDTQYFGPGTRLTVL.

The V and J genes are TRBV30 and TRBJ1-2, with a weak D call TRBD1 (6 bases). Germline V gene data show CDR1 as GTSNPN and CDR2 as SVGIG (reference sequence). Trimming pared 7 bases from V and 7 bases from J, leaving 19 bases between. This CDR3 has 13 residues. CDR3 nucleotides: TGTGCCTTAGTCAAAACAGGGACCGCTGGCTACACCTTC. Translated, it gives CALVKTGTAGYTF.

V and J are TRBV7-9 and TRBJ2-7, with 14 bases fitting TRBD2. The CDR3 spans 16 residues. Germline CDR1 reads SEHNR; CDR2 reads FQNEAQ (reference sequence). V was pared by 5 bases and J by 5 bases, with 8 bases of the junction left unmatched. The CDR3 region has the DNA TGTGCCAGCAGCCCCTGGACTAGCGGGAGGTCCCACGAGCAGTACTTC. Protein: CASSPWTSGRSHEQYF.

The chain links TRBV5-1 to TRBJ2-1; a weak D match, TRBD1 (5 bases). The CDR3 runs 16 residues. Trimming removed 0 bases at V and 4 bases at J, with 14 bases between. CDR1 SGHRS and CDR2 YFSETQ come from the germline V gene. The CDR3 nucleotides are TGCGCCAGCAGCTTGGTAGGCCAGGGTGGATACAATGAGCAGTTCTTC. It is translated as CASSLVGQGGYNEQFF.

The CDR3 sequence is CASSLGTGRNQPQHF. DNA of the CDR3: TGTGCCAGCAGTTTAGGAACAGGGCGCAATCAGCCCCAGCATTTT. The chain carries TRBV27 and TRBJ1-5, with D maybe TRBD1 (6 bases). Trimming removed 2 bases at V and 2 bases at J, with 10 bases between. The CDR3 consists of 15 residues. Germline CDR1 and CDR2: MNHEY and SMNVEV (reference sequence).